These T cell receptor beta chains were read from a single sample in a study of blood T cell repertoires in COVID-19. The data were produced by immunoSEQ multiplex PCR, yet TCRdb's version contains in-frame clones alone and is incomplete. The sample shows 75,000 to 95,000 clones, under 90% of them seen only once. The sequencing sample was made of peripheral blood. Source of these receptors: a human donor in a cohort sampled during active COVID-19. Each CDR3 is given with its conserved first and last residue. Each record gives: J gene, D gene, CDR3 length, clone size, V gene, CDR3 DNA, CDR3 protein. D genes are given only for firm matches. Clone size, where shown, is once, few, many, or a class for clones that have expanded.

j_call: TRBJ1-2; d_call: TRBD1; cdr3_length: 14; clone_size: NA; v_call: TRBV6-5; cdr3_nt: TGTGCCAGCCTAAGGATAGGGGGCGACTATGGCTACACCTTC; cdr3_aa: CASLRIGGDYGYTF
j_call: TRBJ1-1; d_call: NA; cdr3_length: 12; clone_size: NA; v_call: TRBV28; cdr3_nt: TGTGCCAGCAGTTTCGGGGGCACTGAAGCTTTCTTT; cdr3_aa: CASSFGGTEAFF
j_call: TRBJ2-4; d_call: NA; cdr3_length: 16; clone_size: NA; v_call: TRBV6-5; cdr3_nt: TGTGCCAGCAGTTACGGCGGGGGCCGGGCCAAAAACATTCAGTACTTC; cdr3_aa: CASSYGGGRAKNIQYF
j_call: TRBJ2-1; d_call: NA; cdr3_length: 13; clone_size: NA; v_call: TRBV7-9; cdr3_nt: TGTGCCGTAGAAGTAGTGCCCTACAATGAGCAGTTCTTC; cdr3_aa: CAVEVVPYNEQFF
j_call: TRBJ1-3; d_call: TRBD1; cdr3_length: 13; clone_size: NA; v_call: TRBV11-2; cdr3_nt: TGTGCCAGCAGCACAGGGGGGCTCAACACCATATATTTT; cdr3_aa: CASSTGGLNTIYF
j_call: TRBJ1-1; d_call: TRBD1; cdr3_length: 15; clone_size: NA; v_call: TRBV4-3; cdr3_nt: TGCGCCAGCAGCCAAGATGGGACAGGGCTCCCTGAAGCTTTCTTT; cdr3_aa: CASSQDGTGLPEAFF
j_call: TRBJ1-1; d_call: NA; cdr3_length: 15; clone_size: NA; v_call: TRBV4-1; cdr3_nt: TGCGCCAGCAGCCAATTTTACAGGGAGAACACTGAAGCTTTCTTT; cdr3_aa: CASSQFYRENTEAFF
j_call: TRBJ2-4; d_call: TRBD1; cdr3_length: 17; clone_size: NA; v_call: TRBV6-6; cdr3_nt: TGTGCCAGCAGTCCTCAGGGGGTAGGCAGCGACAAAAACATTCAGTACTTC; cdr3_aa: CASSPQGVGSDKNIQYF
j_call: TRBJ2-3; d_call: TRBD1; cdr3_length: 19; clone_size: NA; v_call: TRBV7-9; cdr3_nt: TGTGCCAGCAGCGAATATCCCGAACAGGGGATTGTTTTCACAGATACGCAGTATTTT; cdr3_aa: CASSEYPEQGIVFTDTQYF
j_call: TRBJ1-6; d_call: NA; cdr3_length: 15; clone_size: few; v_call: TRBV28; cdr3_nt: TGTGCCAGCGGGCGGGGGGCTGGGGCGGTATCACCCCTCCACTTT; cdr3_aa: CASGRGAGAVSPLHF
j_call: TRBJ2-1; d_call: NA; cdr3_length: 12; clone_size: NA; v_call: TRBV12-3/TRBV12-4; cdr3_nt: TGTGCCAGCAGCCGGCAGGTGGATGAGCAGTTCTTC; cdr3_aa: CASSRQVDEQFF
j_call: TRBJ2-3; d_call: TRBD1; cdr3_length: 14; clone_size: NA; v_call: TRBV5-4; cdr3_nt: TGTGCCAGCAGCTTACAGGGGGTAAGAGATACGCAGTATTTT; cdr3_aa: CASSLQGVRDTQYF
j_call: TRBJ2-7; d_call: NA; cdr3_length: 13; clone_size: once; v_call: TRBV5-6; cdr3_nt: TGTGCCAGCAGCTCGGGACTTAGCTACGAGCAGTACTTC; cdr3_aa: CASSSGLSYEQYF
j_call: TRBJ1-2; d_call: TRBD1; cdr3_length: 15; clone_size: NA; v_call: TRBV19; cdr3_nt: TGTGCCAGTAGGAAAACGACAGGGGCGAATTATGGCTACACCTTC; cdr3_aa: CASRKTTGANYGYTF
j_call: TRBJ2-3; d_call: NA; cdr3_length: 13; clone_size: once; v_call: TRBV19; cdr3_nt: TGTGCCAGTAGTATCAGGTCAGACACTACGCAGTATTTT; cdr3_aa: CASSIRSDTTQYF
j_call: TRBJ2-1; d_call: TRBD2; cdr3_length: 17; clone_size: NA; v_call: TRBV30; cdr3_nt: TGTGCCTGGAGTAGTAGCGGGAGGCCCGGCTCCTACAATGAGCAGTTCTTC; cdr3_aa: CAWSSSGRPGSYNEQFF
j_call: TRBJ2-1; d_call: TRBD2; cdr3_length: 15; clone_size: NA; v_call: TRBV19; cdr3_nt: TGTGCCAGTAGCGCCGGGACTAGTCCCTACAATGAGCAGTTCTTC; cdr3_aa: CASSAGTSPYNEQFF
j_call: TRBJ2-1; d_call: NA; cdr3_length: 15; clone_size: NA; v_call: TRBV10-3; cdr3_nt: TGTGCCATCAGGTCCGGGGGGGGACAGCTGGGTGAGCAGTTCTTC; cdr3_aa: CAIRSGGGQLGEQFF
j_call: TRBJ2-1; d_call: TRBD2; cdr3_length: 12; clone_size: NA; v_call: TRBV30; cdr3_nt: TGTGCCTGGGGACTAGCGGGAGTCGGGCAGTTCTTC; cdr3_aa: CAWGLAGVGQFF
j_call: TRBJ2-7; d_call: TRBD2; cdr3_length: 19; clone_size: NA; v_call: TRBV7-2; cdr3_nt: TGTGCCAGCAGCTTAGGAGGGACTAGCGGGGGCCAGGGAGTCTACGAGCAGTACTTC; cdr3_aa: CASSLGGTSGGQGVYEQYF
j_call: TRBJ2-7; d_call: TRBD1; cdr3_length: 19; clone_size: NA; v_call: TRBV6-2/TRBV6-3; cdr3_nt: TGTGCCAGCAGCCCCCCCACCGCGGGACAGGGGGCGAAGGCTTACGAGCAGTACTTC; cdr3_aa: CASSPPTAGQGAKAYEQYF
j_call: TRBJ2-7; d_call: TRBD2; cdr3_length: 15; clone_size: NA; v_call: TRBV7-9; cdr3_nt: TGTGCCAGCAGCTCCCCGGGGGGGGCTAACTACGAGCAGTACTTC; cdr3_aa: CASSSPGGANYEQYF
j_call: TRBJ2-1; d_call: TRBD2; cdr3_length: 15; clone_size: NA; v_call: TRBV7-2; cdr3_nt: TGTGCCAGCAGCTTAGAGCGCGGGGGGGCCGGTGAGCAGTTCTTC; cdr3_aa: CASSLERGGAGEQFF
j_call: TRBJ2-3; d_call: TRBD2; cdr3_length: 16; clone_size: NA; v_call: TRBV2; cdr3_nt: TGTGCCAGCAGTGCGGAGCGGGGGGGCGGTAGAGATACGCAGTATTTT; cdr3_aa: CASSAERGGGRDTQYF
j_call: TRBJ1-5; d_call: NA; cdr3_length: 13; clone_size: NA; v_call: TRBV19; cdr3_nt: TGTGCCAGTAGTATAGACACTAATCAGCCCCAGCATTTT; cdr3_aa: CASSIDTNQPQHF
j_call: TRBJ1-1; d_call: NA; cdr3_length: 14; clone_size: NA; v_call: TRBV5-5; cdr3_nt: TGTGCCAGCAGCATGATAGATTCGAACACTGAAGCTTTCTTT; cdr3_aa: CASSMIDSNTEAFF
j_call: TRBJ1-1; d_call: NA; cdr3_length: 14; clone_size: NA; v_call: TRBV5-8; cdr3_nt: TGTGCCAGCAGCTTGATACTTGCGGACACTGAAGCTTTCTTT; cdr3_aa: CASSLILADTEAFF
j_call: TRBJ2-2; d_call: TRBD2; cdr3_length: 20; clone_size: NA; v_call: TRBV30; cdr3_nt: TGTGCCTGGAGTGTTAGGGGATCTCTAGCGGGAGGGCCAAGAACCGGGGAGCTGTTTTTT; cdr3_aa: CAWSVRGSLAGGPRTGELFF
j_call: TRBJ1-5; d_call: NA; cdr3_length: 15; clone_size: NA; v_call: TRBV28; cdr3_nt: TGTGCCAGCAGTTTCGTGGGGGCTCGAGGTCAGCCCCAGCATTTT; cdr3_aa: CASSFVGARGQPQHF
j_call: TRBJ2-1; d_call: TRBD1; cdr3_length: 15; clone_size: few; v_call: TRBV27; cdr3_nt: TGTGCCAGCAGTATCCGACAGGGGGCAAGGAATGAGCAGTTCTTC; cdr3_aa: CASSIRQGARNEQFF
j_call: TRBJ1-6; d_call: NA; cdr3_length: 15; clone_size: once; v_call: TRBV6-2/TRBV6-3; cdr3_nt: TGTGCCAGCAGTTTTGGGGCCGGGTATAATTCACCCCTCCACTTT; cdr3_aa: CASSFGAGYNSPLHF
j_call: TRBJ1-6; d_call: NA; cdr3_length: 14; clone_size: NA; v_call: TRBV4-1; cdr3_nt: TGCGCCAGCAGCCAGGGCCCCCGGAATTCACCCCTCCACTTT; cdr3_aa: CASSQGPRNSPLHF
j_call: TRBJ2-5; d_call: TRBD2; cdr3_length: 15; clone_size: NA; v_call: TRBV5-6; cdr3_nt: TGTGCCAGCAGCCAGGGACTAGCGGTTCAAGAGACCCAGTACTTC; cdr3_aa: CASSQGLAVQETQYF
j_call: TRBJ1-5; d_call: NA; cdr3_length: 12; clone_size: NA; v_call: TRBV27; cdr3_nt: TGTGCCAGCAGCCAGGTGGGCCAGCCCCAGCATTTT; cdr3_aa: CASSQVGQPQHF
j_call: TRBJ2-7; d_call: NA; cdr3_length: 15; clone_size: NA; v_call: TRBV14; cdr3_nt: TGTGCCAGCAGCCAAGTTCTGGCCTCGACCTACGAGCAGTACTTC; cdr3_aa: CASSQVLASTYEQYF
j_call: TRBJ2-1; d_call: NA; cdr3_length: 15; clone_size: NA; v_call: TRBV2; cdr3_nt: TGTGCCAGCCGGGTGGGGCAGACTTCCTACAATGAGCAGTTCTTC; cdr3_aa: CASRVGQTSYNEQFF
j_call: TRBJ2-3; d_call: NA; cdr3_length: 15; clone_size: once; v_call: TRBV9; cdr3_nt: TGTGCCAGCAGCGTAGGGCGGACACTCGCAGATACGCAGTATTTT; cdr3_aa: CASSVGRTLADTQYF
j_call: TRBJ1-2; d_call: TRBD1; cdr3_length: 15; clone_size: NA; v_call: TRBV3-1/TRBV3-2; cdr3_nt: TGTGCCAGCAGCCAGGACAGGTTTGCTAACTATGGCTACACCTTC; cdr3_aa: CASSQDRFANYGYTF
j_call: TRBJ2-7; d_call: NA; cdr3_length: 12; clone_size: NA; v_call: TRBV18; cdr3_nt: TGTGCCAGCTCCCTACGCTCCTACGAGCAGTACTTC; cdr3_aa: CASSLRSYEQYF
j_call: TRBJ1-6; d_call: TRBD1; cdr3_length: 13; clone_size: few; v_call: TRBV2; cdr3_nt: TGTGCCTGCCGGGACAGGGCCAATTCACCCCTCCACTTT; cdr3_aa: CACRDRANSPLHF
j_call: TRBJ2-2; d_call: TRBD1; cdr3_length: 15; clone_size: NA; v_call: TRBV5-4; cdr3_nt: TGTGCCAGCAGCAAGGGACAGCAAAACACCGGGGAGCTGTTTTTT; cdr3_aa: CASSKGQQNTGELFF
j_call: TRBJ1-1; d_call: NA; cdr3_length: 13; clone_size: NA; v_call: TRBV5-6; cdr3_nt: TGTGCCAGCAGACCGAACGGACAGATTGAAGCTTTCTTT; cdr3_aa: CASRPNGQIEAFF
j_call: TRBJ2-5; d_call: NA; cdr3_length: 13; clone_size: NA; v_call: TRBV7-2; cdr3_nt: TGTGCCAGCAGCTTATCAACAGGGGAGACCCAGTACTTC; cdr3_aa: CASSLSTGETQYF
j_call: TRBJ2-7; d_call: TRBD2; cdr3_length: 15; clone_size: NA; v_call: TRBV6-1; cdr3_nt: TGTGCCAGCAGTGAAATCCAGCCCGGGGGGTACGAGCAGTACTTC; cdr3_aa: CASSEIQPGGYEQYF
j_call: TRBJ2-1; d_call: NA; cdr3_length: 14; clone_size: NA; v_call: TRBV7-8; cdr3_nt: TGTGCCAGCGGTTGGCGGGATTCCTACAATGAGCAGTTCTTC; cdr3_aa: CASGWRDSYNEQFF
j_call: TRBJ1-3; d_call: TRBD1; cdr3_length: 18; clone_size: NA; v_call: TRBV4-1; cdr3_nt: TGCGCCAGCAGCCGCGAAAACAGGGGTGGTAGCTCTGGAAACACCATATATTTT; cdr3_aa: CASSRENRGGSSGNTIYF
j_call: TRBJ2-1; d_call: TRBD1; cdr3_length: 18; clone_size: NA; v_call: TRBV5-6; cdr3_nt: TGTGCCAGCAGCCTCCCCCCAAGGGGGCCGAGCTCCTACAATGAGCAGTTCTTC; cdr3_aa: CASSLPPRGPSSYNEQFF
j_call: TRBJ1-2; d_call: NA; cdr3_length: 13; clone_size: few; v_call: TRBV7-9; cdr3_nt: TGTGCCAGCAGCCGGGACGGGGGTTTTGGCTACACCTTC; cdr3_aa: CASSRDGGFGYTF